These 5 T cell receptor beta chains share one sample of origin, sequenced in a study of cytomegalovirus exposure and HLA in healthy donors. PCR was performed using 60 Vbeta and 13 Jbeta primers. Sequencing was performed with immunoSEQ multiplex PCR; in TCRdb, only in-frame clones are kept and a portion is missing. The table lists tens of thousands of clones, around four fifths of them singletons, with around 3% in the top ten. Sequenced material: PBMCs. These receptor sequences come from a man between 25 and 39 years old in good health and CMV-seronegative.

The chain is built from TRBV7-2 and TRBJ1-3; no reliable D call. V was pared by 7 bases and J by 5 bases, with 12 bases between. CDR1 is SGHTA, CDR2 FQGNSA, per germline. This CDR3 spans 13 amino acids. CDR3 sequence reads: CASTPRPRNTIYF. CDR3 DNA: TGTGCCAGCACCCCTAGGCCAAGAAACACCATATATTTT. Together with reference TRBV7-2 and TRBJ1-3, the CDR3 gives the full variable domain: GAGVSQSPSNKVTEKGKDVELRCDPISGHTALYWYRQSLGQGLEFLIYFQGNSAPDKSGLPSDRFSAERTGGSVSTLTIQRTQQEDSAVYLCASTPRPRNTIYFGEGSWLTVV.

V and J are TRBV11-3 and TRBJ1-3; the D is unclear. CDR1 SGHNT and CDR2 YENEEA come from the germline V gene. V lost 7 bases to trimming and J lost 0 bases, with 13 bases between them. The CDR3 has 15 residues. The CDR3 protein is CASTSNWSSGNTIYF. Written as DNA, the CDR3 is TGTGCCAGCACCTCCAATTGGAGCTCTGGAAACACCATATATTTT.

J is TRBJ2-2 and V is TRBV6-6, with TRBD1 matching 8 bases. J gave up 5 bases and V 8 bases, and 7 bases lay outside the gene matches. The CDR3 runs to 14 residues. Germline CDR1 reads MNHNY; CDR2 reads SVGAGI (reference sequence). The DNA of the CDR3 is TGTGCCAGCTTCCTCGGACAGGGAACCGGGGAGCTGTTTTTT. Translation: CASFLGQGTGELFF.

This clone occurred once. This sequence joins TRBV19 and TRBJ2-2; 9 positions agree with TRBD1. Looked up from germline, CDR1 is LNHDA and CDR2 is SQIVND (reference sequence). CDR3 size: 13 residues. Trimming took 7 bases from V and 6 from J; bases not matched to a gene: 3. The CDR3 reads CASNRQGAGELFF. The DNA for the CDR3 is TGTGCCAGTAACCGACAGGGGGCCGGGGAGCTGTTTTTT.

The rearrangement uses TRBV12-5 and TRBJ1-5, with D unresolved. This CDR3 is built from 16 residues. CDR1 and CDR2 (germline): LGHNT, FRNRAP. V was cut by 4 bases and J by 3 bases, with 16 bases left in between. CDR3 amino acids: CASGSLPTGNNQPQHF. The CDR3 region has the DNA TGTGCTAGTGGTTCCCTTCCTACGGGGAACAATCAGCCCCAGCATTTT.